This T cell receptor beta chain originates from a study of T cells in tumors after PD-1 blockade. Overall study context: No patient had prior checkpoint blockade, systemic immunosuppression, or radiotherapy within 4 weeks. Either cemiplimab 350 mg every 2 weeks or pembrolizumab 200 mg every 3 weeks was given. Daily vismodegib 150 mg continued in a subset of anti-PD-1-treated patients.

Assay: immunoSEQ multiplex PCR; the TCRdb copy retains only in-frame clones and omits some. The sample gives roughly 35,000 clones, approximately 70% of which show up once; approximately 40% is in the top ten. The CDR3 is 14 amino acids. CDR1 is MNHEY and CDR2 is SVGAGI in the germline V gene. V was clipped by 5 bases and J by 7 bases, with 14 bases between them. Sequencing was performed on PBMCs, taken after anti-PD-1 treatment. The TCR comes from a human donor with basal cell carcinoma. The V gene is TRBV6-5, the J gene TRBJ1-4, with D tentatively TRBD1 (5 bases). The CDR3 reads CASSMGGSGEKLFF. The CDR3, as DNA: TGTGCCAGCAGTATGGGGGGGAGTGGTGAAAAACTGTTTTTT.